These T cell receptor beta chains were read from a single sample in a study of blood T cell repertoires in COVID-19. Assay used: immunoSEQ multiplex PCR; TCRdb lists only in-frame clones, some missing. The table lists some 290,000 clones, 83% of them singletons. Sequenced material: peripheral blood. The receptors stem from a man aged 55 to 70 who had recovered from COVID-19. CDR3s leave out the opening cysteine and the closing phenylalanine or tryptophan. Size values are once, few and many counts, or a class for expanded clones, and some rows have none.

v_gene	j_gene	abundance	CDR3aa
TRBV20-1	TRBJ2-3	.	SASVATRTTGSTDTQY
TRBV3-1/TRBV3-2	TRBJ1-2	.	ASSQPRGTGGSGGYT
TRBV5-6	TRBJ1-2	.	ASSSRQLYGYT
TRBV5-6	TRBJ1-2	.	ASSFMGWGQPDYGYT
TRBV2	TRBJ2-7	.	ASCPSSGTYYEQY
TRBV4-1	TRBJ2-6	few	ASSLPQGAGANVLT
TRBV18	TRBJ2-2	once	ASSENSGGGITGELF
TRBV15	TRBJ2-7	.	ATSRDQGFHEQY
TRBV27	TRBJ2-7	few	ASSLRTGNYEQY
TRBV13	TRBJ1-4	.	ASSLAGAANEKLF
TRBV29-1	TRBJ1-4	.	SVGQPNEKLF
TRBV7-6	TRBJ2-2	many	ASSTQGAVGTGELF
TRBV10-3	TRBJ2-7	.	AISEGTRYEQY
TRBV3-1/TRBV3-2	TRBJ1-1	.	ASGEQGNTEAF
TRBV15	TRBJ2-5	.	ATSTGDEETQY
TRBV20-1	TRBJ1-5	.	SASILAGKNQPQH
TRBV5-1	TRBJ2-1	few	ASSTAGTSGYNEQF
TRBV30	TRBJ1-1	.	AWSVGEAEAF
TRBV18	TRBJ1-5	.	ASSPPQSNQPQH
TRBV18	TRBJ2-6	.	ASSPLPLSSGANVLT
TRBV30	TRBJ2-5	.	AWSPPFGLTETQY
TRBV7-6	TRBJ1-1	.	ASSSGESTEAF
TRBV19	TRBJ2-5	.	ASSIGTSGDQETQY
TRBV7-6	TRBJ2-7	few	ASSLWPETYEQY
TRBV7-9	TRBJ2-7	.	ASSPQPYEQY
TRBV10-3	TRBJ1-5	.	AISDPRTGSSNQPQH
TRBV3-1/TRBV3-2	TRBJ1-1	few	ASSQRDRGPLNTEAF
TRBV7-9	TRBJ2-5	.	ASSLAGREQETQY
TRBV27	TRBJ2-7	.	ASSHGQGGYEQY
TRBV25-1	TRBJ1-1	.	ASSRTSSAF
TRBV20-1	TRBJ1-5	.	SASADRNQPQH
TRBV7-2	TRBJ2-1	.	ASSQIPEDEQF
TRBV12-5	TRBJ1-5	.	ASGREGGSSNQPQH
TRBV18	TRBJ2-2	.	ASSPGTTNTGELF
TRBV2	TRBJ1-6	.	ASRRDHSYNSPLH
TRBV24-1	TRBJ2-5	.	ATSPGGAVQETQY
TRBV5-1	TRBJ2-7	once	ASSYGDNSYEQY
TRBV2	TRBJ2-7	.	ASRNDWVGEQY